Below are 13 T cell receptor beta chains sequenced from a single sample in a study of blood T cell repertoires in COVID-19. The repertoire was sequenced with immunoSEQ multiplex PCR; TCRdb's copy has only in-frame clones and lacks some. This table has some 250,000 clones, 60% to 75% appearing once. Sequenced: peripheral blood. The source of these receptors is a woman aged 80 or over with acute or convalescent COVID-19.

This sequence joins TRBV19 and TRBJ1-3, with D maybe TRBD1 (5 bases). The germline gives CDR1 LNHDA, CDR2 SQIVND (reference sequence). The ends were cut back, 6 bases at V and 10 bases at J, with 13 bases in the middle. The CDR3 spans 12 residues. The CDR3 coding sequence is TGTGCCAGTAGCTCGGACGGGGGGACCATATATTTT. Its protein product is CASSSDGGTIYF.

J is TRBJ1-1 and V is TRBV5-1; TRBD1 matches at 9 bases. Germline values: CDR1 SGHRS, CDR2 YFSETQ. The CDR3 contains 16 residues. Germline trimming cut 0 bases from V and 4 bases from J; bases unmatched to any gene: 7. CDR3 nucleotide sequence: TGCGCCAGCAGCTTGGAGGCGACAGGGGGGGTCACTGAAGCTTTCTTT. It is translated as CASSLEATGGVTEAFF.

This chain links TRBV27 with TRBJ2-2, with TRBD1 matching over 7 bases. Trimming removed 6 bases from V and 7 bases from J; junction bases left unmatched: 11. This CDR3 has 15 amino acids. Per germline, CDR1 MNHEY and CDR2 SMNVEV (reference sequence). CDR3 amino acids: CASSKDRFNGGELFF. CDR3 DNA: TGTGCCAGCAGCAAGGACAGGTTTAATGGCGGGGAGCTGTTTTTT.

The genes are TRBV12-3 or TRBV12-4 and TRBJ1-2; maybe TRBD1 (5 bases). The CDR3 loop spans 13 amino acids. V shed 5 bases and J shed 0 bases, with 7 bases lying between them. Written as DNA, the CDR3 is TGTGCCAGCAGTCGGACAACTAACTATGGCTACACCTTC. Translated: CASSRTTNYGYTF.

The rearrangement uses TRBV9 and TRBJ1-3; D gene ambiguous. This CDR3 contains 15 residues. Germline assignment: CDR1 SGDLS and CDR2 YYNGEE. The V gene lost 5 bases and the J gene lost 0 bases, with 12 bases spanning the gap. CDR3 coding DNA: TGTGCCAGCAGTGCCGCTGGCGGCTCTGGAAACACCATATATTTT. Protein product: CASSAAGGSGNTIYF.

This clone was seen only once. This chain joins TRBV21-1 and TRBJ2-2; TRBD2, the table's D call, was not compared with the DNA. TRBV21-1 is marked as a pseudogene. The CDR3 runs 18 residues. The CDR3 DNA is TGTGCCAGCAGCGTTCGACTAGCGGGAGGACTGGCCACCGGGGAGCTGTTTTTT. Translation gives CASSVRLAGGLATGELFF.

The chain recombines TRBV5-1 with TRBJ2-7, with D maybe TRBD2 (5 bases). V was cut by 0 bases and J by 5 bases, with 9 bases left in between. Germline V gene sequence: CDR1 SGHRS, CDR2 YFSETQ. The CDR3 length is 13 residues. The CDR3 DNA sequence: TGCGCCAGCAGCTTGGTCGGGATCCACGAGCAGTACTTC. Translation: CASSLVGIHEQYF.

The gene calls are TRBV3-1 (or the pseudogene TRBV3-2) and TRBJ2-7; 7 bases fit TRBD2. This CDR3 has 15 amino acids. Germline values: CDR1 LGHDT, CDR2 YNNKEL (reference sequence). Germline trimming cut 4 bases from V and 2 bases from J; bases unmatched to any gene: 8. CDR3 DNA sequence: TGTGCCAGCAGCCCACGGGACTACCTTACCTACGAGCAGTACTTC. It is translated as CASSPRDYLTYEQYF.

The rearrangement links TRBV29-1 to TRBJ2-7, with TRBD1 matching over 9 bases. V was clipped by 7 bases and J by 1 base; unmatched bases: 5. Germline-derived CDR1 and CDR2 are SQVTM and ANQGSEA. The CDR3 loop spans 13 amino acids. DNA of the CDR3: TGCAGCGGGACAGGGGTGGGGTCCTACGAGCAGTACTTC. It specifies CSGTGVGSYEQYF.

V and J are TRBV7-9 and TRBJ2-3; 8 bases line up with TRBD2. The CDR3 is made up of 16 amino acids. Germline CDR1 SEHNR, CDR2 FQNEAQ (reference sequence). The junction had 15 bases not matched to a gene; V was cut back by 5 bases and J by 8 bases. In DNA form, the CDR3 reads TGTGCCAGCAGCAACGGTTGGACTAGCTTTTTGGGTACGCAGTATTTT. Protein product: CASSNGWTSFLGTQYF.

The chain is built from TRBV3-1 (or the pseudogene TRBV3-2) and TRBJ2-2; D may be TRBD2 (5 bases). V dropped 1 base and J dropped 3 bases, with 12 bases sitting between them. The CDR3 has 16 residues. The V gene's germline CDR1 is LGHDT and CDR2 YNNKEL (reference sequence). The CDR3 protein is CASSQAGVIDTGELFF. CDR3 bases: TGTGCCAGCAGCCAAGCCGGGGTAATAGACACCGGGGAGCTGTTTTTT.

The chain joins TRBV21-1 to TRBJ2-7; no DNA check was done on the table's D call, TRBD2. TRBV21-1 is noted as a pseudogene. This CDR3 region has 19 residues. CDR3 sequence: CASRTSGGSTAGGPDEQYF. The CDR3 nucleotides read TGTGCCAGTCGGACTAGCGGGGGCTCTACAGCGGGAGGGCCGGACGAGCAGTACTTC.

The chain combines TRBV19 with TRBJ1-2; D is possibly TRBD1 (6 bases). The CDR3 totals 15 residues. V lost 2 bases, J lost 4 bases, and 14 bases lay in between. Germline V lookup: CDR1 LNHDA, CDR2 SQIVND (reference sequence). This CDR3 reads CASSIYPTGLYGYTF. CDR3 coding DNA: TGTGCCAGTAGTATATATCCGACAGGACTCTATGGCTACACCTTC.